Following are 11 T cell receptor beta chains from one sample sequenced in a study of beta chain features in type 1 diabetes. Sequenced material consisted of expressed TCRB transcripts (all of the isolated RNA was reverse transcribed). The repertoire was sequenced with immunoSEQ multiplex PCR; TCRdb's copy has only in-frame clones and lacks some. Among just over 450,000 clones listed, over 25% were seen once. Source material: naive CD4+ T cells from blood. Receptors originate from a man aged 18 to 30 in good health.

This chain uses TRBV18 with TRBJ1-5; possible D gene TRBD1, 6 bases. Germline V CDR1 and CDR2: KGHSH, LQKENI. Trimming removed 3 bases from V and 6 bases from J, with 12 bases in between. The CDR3 runs 14 residues. CDR3 in DNA: TGTGCCAGCTCACCTACGGGGGGCGGTCAGCCCCAGCATTTT. Its protein product is CASSPTGGGQPQHF.

The gene calls are TRBV5-1 and TRBJ2-7; 13 bases agree with TRBD2. Germline CDR1 is SGHRS and CDR2 is YFSETQ. J was trimmed by 12 bases and V by 0 bases; bases with no gene match: 6. The CDR3 extends over 14 amino acids. CDR3 sequence: CASSLDGLAGARYF. In DNA, the CDR3 is TGCGCCAGCAGCTTGGATGGACTAGCGGGAGCCCGGTACTTC. Full variable domain (remainder filled in from reference TRBV5-1 and TRBJ2-7): KAGVTQTPRYLIKTRGQQVTLSCSPISGHRSVSWYQQTPGQGLQFLFEYFSETQRNKGNFPGRFSGRQFSNSRSEMNVSTLELGDSALYLCASSLDGLAGARYFGPGTRLTVT.

V and J are TRBV12-5 and TRBJ2-3; 10 nucleotides match TRBD2. The CDR3 runs to 15 residues. The germline CDR1 and CDR2 sequences are LGHNT and FRNRAP. Trimming took 7 bases from V and 6 from J; bases not matched to a gene: 10. CDR3 protein: CASAMRLAGVDTQYF. The CDR3 DNA reads TGTGCTAGTGCTATGAGGCTAGCGGGAGTCGATACGCAGTATTTT.

The rearrangement joins TRBV25-1 to TRBJ1-1; no firm D call. The ends were cut back, 4 bases at V and 5 bases at J, with 14 bases in the middle. The CDR3 is 14 residues long. Germline V gene data show CDR1 as MGHDK and CDR2 as SYGVNS. For the CDR3, the DNA is TGTGCCAGCAGTGCGGGATCAACCGAAACTGAAGCTTTCTTT. Residues: CASSAGSTETEAFF.

V is TRBV7-2 and J is TRBJ2-1; 7 nucleotides line up with TRBD1. Germline V gives CDR1 SGHTA, CDR2 FQGNSA. The CDR3 extends over 12 amino acids. Trimming at V came to 5 bases and at J to 15 bases, leaving 10 bases not matched to a gene. Written as DNA, the CDR3 is TGTGCCAGCAGCCCCCGACAGGGTCTACTGTTCTTC. The encoded protein is CASSPRQGLLFF.

The CDR3 DNA follows: TGTGCCTGCGAATTCGGGCGCGGGGACACTGAAGCTTTCTTT. This gives the protein CACEFGRGDTEAFF. This rearrangement joins TRBV30 to TRBJ1-1, with D hard to call. This CDR3 region has 14 residues. CDR1 GTSNPN and CDR2 SVGIG come from the germline V gene (reference sequence). V was shortened by 6 bases and J by 3 bases, with 17 bases between the two germline ends.

This chain connects TRBV29-1 to TRBJ1-2, with 7 bases that match TRBD1. From germline, CDR1 is SQVTM and CDR2 ANQGSEA. Germline trimming cut 7 bases from V and 4 bases from J; bases unmatched to any gene: 9. This CDR3 comprises 13 residues. CDR3 in amino acids: CSACRQGSYGYTF. In DNA, the CDR3 is TGCAGCGCCTGTAGACAGGGAAGCTATGGCTACACCTTC. The entire variable domain, with the rest obtained from reference TRBV29-1 and TRBJ1-2, is as follows: SAVISQKPSRDICQRGTSLTIQCQVDSQVTMMFWYRQQPGQSLTLIATANQGSEATYESGFVIDKFPISRPNLTFSTLTVSNMSPEDSSIYLCSACRQGSYGYTFGSGTRLTVV.

The V and J genes are TRBV5-1 and TRBJ1-2; D unclear. V dropped 0 bases and J dropped 8 bases, with 14 bases sitting between them. CDR1 SGHRS and CDR2 YFSETQ come from the germline V gene. The CDR3 totals 14 residues. CDR3 nucleotide sequence: TGCGCCAGCAGCTTGGAGGACCCAAGGATCGGCTACACCTTC. This codes for CASSLEDPRIGYTF.

V usage is TRBV7-2 and J usage is TRBJ1-4; TRBD1 matches at 7 bases. This CDR3 region has 18 residues. Looked up from germline, CDR1 is SGHTA and CDR2 is FQGNSA. After removal of 1 base from V and 0 bases from J, the junction contained 8 bases not matched to a gene. Here the CDR3 reads CASSLGGTAPTTNEKLFF. The CDR3 DNA follows: TGTGCCAGCAGCTTAGGTGGGACAGCCCCAACAACTAATGAAAAACTGTTTTTT.

As DNA, the CDR3 is TGTGCCAGCAGCTTGCCTGGGAGGACAGAGCTGCTCGGGTACACCTTC. Translated, it gives CASSLPGRTELLGYTF. The rearrangement links TRBV5-4 to TRBJ1-2; TRBD1 is a possible D gene (6 bases). V lost 1 base and J lost 11, with 24 bases in between. The germline gives CDR1 SGHNT, CDR2 YYREEE (reference sequence). The CDR3 totals 16 residues.

V gene TRBV7-9 combines with J gene TRBJ1-1; TRBD1 is a possible D gene (5 bases). Germline CDR1 and CDR2: SEHNR and FQNEAQ (reference sequence). Trimming left V 6 bases short and J 9 bases short, with 17 bases between. CDR3 size: 13 residues. CDR3 in amino acids: CASRQQEGSKAFF. CDR3 nucleotide sequence: TGTGCCAGCAGGCAGCAGGAGGGGTCGAAAGCTTTCTTT.